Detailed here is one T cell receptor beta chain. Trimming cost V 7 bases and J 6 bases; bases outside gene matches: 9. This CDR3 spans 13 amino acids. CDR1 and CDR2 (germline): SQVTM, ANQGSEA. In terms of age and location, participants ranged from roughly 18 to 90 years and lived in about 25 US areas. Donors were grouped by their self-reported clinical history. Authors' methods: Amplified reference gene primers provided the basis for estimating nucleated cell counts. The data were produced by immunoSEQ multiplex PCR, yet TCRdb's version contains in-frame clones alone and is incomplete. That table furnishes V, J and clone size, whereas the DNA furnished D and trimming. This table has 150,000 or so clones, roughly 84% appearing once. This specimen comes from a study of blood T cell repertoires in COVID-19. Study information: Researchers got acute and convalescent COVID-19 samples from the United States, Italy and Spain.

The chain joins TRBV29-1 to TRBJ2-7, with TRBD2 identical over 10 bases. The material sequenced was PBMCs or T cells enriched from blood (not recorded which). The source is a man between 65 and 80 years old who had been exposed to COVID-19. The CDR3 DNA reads TGCAGCGGACAACTAGCGGGGTCCAGCGAGCAGTACTTC. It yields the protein CSGQLAGSSEQYF.